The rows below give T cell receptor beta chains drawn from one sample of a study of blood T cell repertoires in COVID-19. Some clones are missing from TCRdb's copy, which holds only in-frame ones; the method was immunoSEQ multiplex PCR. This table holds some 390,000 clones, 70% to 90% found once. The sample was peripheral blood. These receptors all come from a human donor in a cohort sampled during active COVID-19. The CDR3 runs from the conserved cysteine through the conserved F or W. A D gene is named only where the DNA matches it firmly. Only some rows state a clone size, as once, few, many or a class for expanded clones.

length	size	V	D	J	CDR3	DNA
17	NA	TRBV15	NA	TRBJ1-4	CATREISPKASSEKLFF	TGTGCCACCAGAGAGATTTCCCCGAAGGCTAGTTCTGAAAAACTGTTTTTT
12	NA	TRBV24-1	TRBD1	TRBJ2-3	CATSGDRRTQYF	TGTGCCACCAGTGGGGACAGGAGAACGCAGTATTTT
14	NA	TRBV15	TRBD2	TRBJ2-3	CATSIGLATDTQYF	TGTGCCACCAGCATTGGACTAGCAACAGATACGCAGTATTTT
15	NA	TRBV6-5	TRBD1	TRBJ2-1	CASRLGTGSYNEQFF	TGTGCCAGCAGGTTGGGGACAGGATCCTACAATGAGCAGTTCTTC
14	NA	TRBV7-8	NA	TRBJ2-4	CASSLVGGGNIQYF	TGTGCCAGCAGCTTAGTAGGGGGAGGGAACATTCAGTACTTC
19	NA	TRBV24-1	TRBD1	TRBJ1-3	CATPLFPLRDRASGNTIYF	TGTGCCACCCCGCTATTCCCTCTCCGGGACAGGGCGTCTGGAAACACCATATATTTT
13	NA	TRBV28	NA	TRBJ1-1	CASSLGAGLKAFF	TGTGCCAGCAGCCTTGGTGCGGGGCTGAAAGCTTTCTTT
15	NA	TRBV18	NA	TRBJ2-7	CASSPSPGMSYEQYF	TGTGCCAGCTCACCGAGCCCAGGGATGTCCTACGAGCAGTACTTC
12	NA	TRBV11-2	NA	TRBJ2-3	CASSRPRDTQYF	TGTGCCAGCAGCCGGCCGAGGGATACGCAGTATTTT
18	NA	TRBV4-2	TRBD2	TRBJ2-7	CASSQARAGIGLSYEQYF	TGTGCCAGCAGCCAAGCAAGAGCGGGGATCGGCCTCTCCTACGAGCAGTACTTC
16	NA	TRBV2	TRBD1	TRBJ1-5	CASTPTGTGGDQPQHF	TGTGCCAGCACCCCCACCGGGACAGGGGGCGATCAGCCCCAGCATTTT
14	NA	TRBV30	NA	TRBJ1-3	CAWSVQGRGNTIYF	TGTGCCTGGAGTGTACAGGGCAGAGGAAACACCATATATTTT
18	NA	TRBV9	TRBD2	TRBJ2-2	CASSVVGATSGLTGELFF	TGTGCCAGCAGCGTAGTAGGCGCGACTAGCGGACTCACCGGGGAGCTGTTTTTT
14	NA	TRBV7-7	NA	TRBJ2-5	CASSAPTREETQYF	TGTGCCAGCAGCGCGCCCACGAGGGAGGAGACCCAGTACTTC
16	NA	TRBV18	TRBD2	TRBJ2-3	CASSKEAGGLQDTQYF	TGTGCCAGCTCCAAGGAAGCGGGGGGGCTTCAAGATACGCAGTATTTT
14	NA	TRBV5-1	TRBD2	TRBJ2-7	CASSSLAGGYEQYF	TGCGCCAGCAGCTCTTTAGCGGGAGGGTACGAGCAGTACTTC
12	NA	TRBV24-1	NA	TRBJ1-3	CATSRGGNTIYF	TGTGCCACCAGTCGAGGGGGAAACACCATATATTTT
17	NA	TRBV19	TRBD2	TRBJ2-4	CATKPPGLAGEKNIQYF	TGTGCCACTAAACCCCCGGGACTAGCGGGGGAGAAAAACATTCAGTACTTC
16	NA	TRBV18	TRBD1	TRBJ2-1	CASSASRDRAIGEQFF	TGTGCCAGCTCAGCCTCCCGGGACAGGGCGATCGGTGAGCAGTTCTTC
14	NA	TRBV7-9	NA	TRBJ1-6	CASSPTGYNSPLHF	TGTGCCAGCAGCCCGACAGGCTATAATTCACCCCTCCACTTT
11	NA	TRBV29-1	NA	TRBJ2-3	CSVDPNGTQYF	TGCAGCGTTGACCCAAACGGTACGCAGTATTTT
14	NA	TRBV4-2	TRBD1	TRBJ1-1	CASSQLTGPTRGFF	TGTGCCAGCAGCCAATTGACAGGGCCCACGAGAGGTTTCTTT
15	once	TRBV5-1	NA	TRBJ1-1	CASSLEFRGSTEAFF	TGCGCCAGCAGCTTGGAATTTCGGGGAAGCACTGAAGCTTTCTTT
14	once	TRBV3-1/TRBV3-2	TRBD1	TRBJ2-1	CASSRSRDSNEQFF	TGTGCCAGCAGCCGATCCCGGGACAGCAATGAGCAGTTCTTC
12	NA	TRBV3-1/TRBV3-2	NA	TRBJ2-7	CASSQQSAGQYF	TGTGCCAGCAGCCAACAATCGGCGGGGCAGTACTTC
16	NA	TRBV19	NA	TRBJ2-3	CASSDGGGRSTDTQYF	TGTGCCAGTAGTGACGGGGGCGGGAGAAGCACAGATACGCAGTATTTT
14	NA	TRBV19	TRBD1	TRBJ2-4	CASSRGLDKNIQYF	TGTGCCAGTAGCAGGGGGCTTGACAAAAACATTCAGTACTTC
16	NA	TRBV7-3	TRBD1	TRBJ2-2	CASGNYRGPPTGELFF	TGTGCCAGCGGAAATTACAGGGGGCCCCCCACCGGGGAGCTGTTTTTT
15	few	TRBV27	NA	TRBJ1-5	CASSLGSGDNQPQHF	TGTGCCAGCAGTTTAGGGTCAGGGGACAATCAGCCCCAGCATTTT
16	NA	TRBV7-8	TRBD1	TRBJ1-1	CASSLLEGQGLTEAFF	TGTGCCAGCAGCTTACTAGAGGGACAGGGGTTAACTGAAGCTTTCTTT
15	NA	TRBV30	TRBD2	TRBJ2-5	CAWSFREAGAETQYF	TGTGCCTGGAGTTTCCGGGAAGCGGGGGCGGAGACCCAGTACTTC
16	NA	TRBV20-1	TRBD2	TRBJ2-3	CSASRGTSDLADTQYF	TGCAGTGCTAGTAGGGGGACTAGCGATTTGGCAGATACGCAGTATTTT
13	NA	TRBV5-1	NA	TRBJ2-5	CASSLNPRETQYF	TGCGCCAGCAGCTTGAACCCCCGGGAGACCCAGTACTTC
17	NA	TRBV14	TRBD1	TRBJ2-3	CASSQDRGQGVTDTQYF	TGTGCCAGCAGCCAAGATCGGGGACAGGGAGTCACAGATACGCAGTATTTT
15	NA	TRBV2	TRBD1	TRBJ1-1	CASLEAGQGSTEAFF	TGTGCCAGCTTAGAAGCCGGACAGGGAAGCACTGAAGCTTTCTTT
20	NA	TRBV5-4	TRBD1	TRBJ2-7	CASSHQQGAPTRGTSHEQYF	TGTGCCAGCAGCCACCAACAGGGGGCCCCAACAAGGGGGACCTCCCACGAGCAGTACTTC
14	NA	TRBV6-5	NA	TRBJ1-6	CASMAWRDNSPLHF	TGTGCCAGCATGGCCTGGCGGGATAATTCACCCCTCCACTTT
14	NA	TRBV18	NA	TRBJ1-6	CASSPPSRDSPLHF	TGTGCCAGCTCACCACCGTCCCGTGATTCACCCCTCCACTTT
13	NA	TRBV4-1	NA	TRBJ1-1	CASRRKSNTEAFF	TGCGCCAGCAGGAGAAAATCGAACACTGAAGCTTTCTTT
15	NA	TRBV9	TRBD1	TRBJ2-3	CASSVALGGADTQYF	TGTGCCAGCAGCGTAGCTTTAGGGGGCGCAGATACGCAGTATTTT
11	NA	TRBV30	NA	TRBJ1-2	CAWSPAGGYTF	TGTGCCTGGTCTCCGGCAGGGGGCTACACCTTC
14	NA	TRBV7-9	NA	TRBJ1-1	CASSRAQGVLEAFF	TGTGCCAGCAGCCGTGCACAGGGAGTTTTGGAAGCTTTCTTT
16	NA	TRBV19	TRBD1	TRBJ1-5	CASSPWDRGMIQPQHF	TGTGCCAGTAGTCCCTGGGACAGGGGGATGATTCAGCCCCAGCATTTT
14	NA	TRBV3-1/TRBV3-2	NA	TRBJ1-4	CASSQDSRGEKLFF	TGTGCCAGCAGCCAAGACTCTCGGGGAGAAAAACTGTTTTTT
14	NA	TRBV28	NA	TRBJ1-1	CASSLPGEDTEAFF	TGTGCCAGCAGTTTACCGGGGGAGGACACTGAAGCTTTCTTT
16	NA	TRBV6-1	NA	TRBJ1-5	CASSEDSRGGHQPQHF	TGTGCCAGCAGTGAAGATTCTCGGGGGGGACATCAGCCCCAGCATTTT
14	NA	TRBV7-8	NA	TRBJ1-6	CASSRWGRDSPLHF	TGTGCCAGCAGCAGGTGGGGGAGGGATTCACCCCTCCACTTT
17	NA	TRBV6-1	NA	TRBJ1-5	CASSAYTGIVPNQPQHF	TGTGCCAGCAGTGCGTATACAGGGATCGTGCCAAATCAGCCCCAGCATTTT
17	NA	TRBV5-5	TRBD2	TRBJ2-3	CASSLFLAGASTDTQYF	TGTGCCAGCAGCTTATTCTTAGCGGGGGCAAGCACAGATACGCAGTATTTT
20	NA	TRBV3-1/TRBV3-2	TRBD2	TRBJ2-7	CASSQDIPAGGRQGSYEQYF	TGTGCCAGCAGCCAAGATATCCCAGCGGGGGGGCGTCAGGGCTCCTACGAGCAGTACTTC
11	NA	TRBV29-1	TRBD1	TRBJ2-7	CSGRTGDEQYF	TGCAGCGGCAGGACAGGGGACGAGCAGTACTTC
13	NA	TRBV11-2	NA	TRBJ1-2	CASSSGGGYGYTF	TGTGCCAGCAGCTCCGGGGGAGGGTATGGCTACACCTTC
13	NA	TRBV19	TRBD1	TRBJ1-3	CASQGDAGNTIYF	TGTGCCAGTCAGGGGGATGCTGGAAACACCATATATTTT
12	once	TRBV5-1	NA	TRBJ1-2	CASSGADYGYTF	TGCGCCAGCAGCGGGGCGGACTATGGCTACACCTTC